This T cell receptor (beta chain) was found in a study of blood T cells in healthy people across ages. Study-wide results and limits: Among T cells, TCR beta diversity per million cells dropped roughly linearly as age rose. When set beside aged donors, long-lived donors presented more naive CD4+ cells and higher diversity. A strong correlation between TCR beta diversity and naive T cell percentage was seen.

Primed by a sample-barcoded 5' primer and a J-beta primer mix, a second PCR proceeded for about 6 to 11 cycles. All cDNA molecules were each tagged by a template-switch adaptor with 12 random nucleotides. TCRdb used MiXCR to reprocess the 5' RACE reads, holding one entry per CDR3 protein. The sample contains about 730,000 distinct CDR3 sequences, approximately 39% of which appear only once. Comments on this clonotype: The antigen remains undetermined.

The clonotype originates from a woman aged 55-69 years in good health. Sequenced material: blood.

The CDR3 DNA reads TGTGCCAGCAGTCCATCGTCGGGAGAGGTATACAATGAGCAGTTCTTC. Its protein is CASSPSSGEVYNEQFF. The V and J genes are TRBV27 and TRBJ2-1; D possibly corresponds to TRBD2 (6 bases). V was pared by 5 bases and J by 4 bases, with 18 bases between. The CDR3 runs 16 residues. Germline lookup yields CDR1 MNHEY and CDR2 SMNVEV (reference sequence).